The source of this T cell receptor (beta chain) is a study of T cell responses to AZD1222 COVID-19 vaccine. Notes on the study in general: No day 14 peak samples; only post-peak repertoires were characterized. AZD1222 recipients seropositive at baseline numbered only five to seven. In a largely white British group with more females than males, clonal diversity was possibly underestimated.

CDR3 length: 13 residues. CDR1 and CDR2 (germline): SGHRS, YFSETQ. V lost 5 bases to trimming and J lost 6 bases, with 9 bases between them. On this clone itself: Antigen unknown.

Samples with a second dose at about 4 or about 12 weeks were pooled together. The repertoire was sequenced with immunoSEQ multiplex PCR; TCRdb's copy has only in-frame clones and lacks some. Of roughly 120,000 clones listed, about 94% are singletons. The J gene is TRBJ1-6, the V gene TRBV5-1; D may be TRBD1 (5 bases). The clonotype comes from an adult who received the AZD1222 COVID-19 vaccine. This specimen consisted of peripheral blood, obtained 28 days after the second AZD1222 dose. The CDR3 reads CASRRGSNSPLHF. The CDR3 DNA is TGCGCCAGCAGAAGGGGATCTAATTCACCCCTCCACTTT.